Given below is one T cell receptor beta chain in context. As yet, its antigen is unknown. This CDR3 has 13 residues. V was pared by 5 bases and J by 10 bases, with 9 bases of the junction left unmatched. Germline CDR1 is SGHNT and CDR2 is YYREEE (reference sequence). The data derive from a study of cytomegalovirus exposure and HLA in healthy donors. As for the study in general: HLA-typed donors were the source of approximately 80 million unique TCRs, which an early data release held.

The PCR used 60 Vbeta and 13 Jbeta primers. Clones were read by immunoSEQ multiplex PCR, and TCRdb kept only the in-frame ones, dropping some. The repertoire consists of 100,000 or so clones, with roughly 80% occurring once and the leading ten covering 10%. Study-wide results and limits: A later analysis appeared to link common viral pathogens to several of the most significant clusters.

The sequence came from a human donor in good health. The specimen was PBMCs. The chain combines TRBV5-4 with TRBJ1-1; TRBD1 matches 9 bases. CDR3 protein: CASSRTGALGAFF. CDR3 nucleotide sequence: TGTGCCAGCAGTAGGACAGGGGCCCTAGGAGCTTTCTTT.